This T cell receptor beta chain was captured in a study of cytomegalovirus exposure and HLA in healthy donors. Overall study findings and caveats: It was shown in a later analysis that HLA-associated TCR beta chains were more clonally expanded than other, equally common chains. Cytomegalovirus status was reportedly diagnosed by the classifier with high sensitivity and specificity.

Primers for the PCR totalled 60 Vbeta and 13 Jbeta. Repertoires were generated with immunoSEQ multiplex PCR, while TCRdb's copy carries only in-frame clones and drops some. Of roughly 290,000 clones in the sample, under 90% are singletons; the top ten hold less than 0.4%. Remarks on this clone: The antigen is undetermined.

The sequence was obtained from a girl aged 2-10 years in good health and CMV-seronegative. Material: PBMCs.

CDR3 DNA: TGCGCCAGCAGCTTGGGGACTAGATGGCGGGAGACCCAGTACTTC. This translates into CASSLGTRWRETQYF. This sequence joins TRBV5-1 and TRBJ2-5; 7 nucleotides agree with TRBD2. The V and J ends lost 0 bases and 5 bases, in that order; junction bases with no gene match: 7. Germline loops: CDR1 SGHRS, CDR2 YFSETQ. This CDR3 region has 15 residues.